A single sample gave rise to the 29 T cell receptor beta chains below, sequenced in a study of T cells in localized non-small cell lung cancer. Produced via immunoSEQ multiplex PCR; TCRdb's table is partial and in-frame only. The sample lists 45,000 to 55,000 clones, more than 80% occurring once. This material consisted of peripheral blood, taken before any cancer treatment. These receptors originate from a male donor at least 60 years old with stage III squamous cell lung carcinoma.

The rearrangement links TRBV28 to TRBJ2-5; 10 nucleotides line up with TRBD2. Per the germline V gene, CDR1 is MDHEN and CDR2 is SYDVKM. This CDR3 is built from 16 residues. The J segment lost 0 bases and the V segment lost 8 bases, leaving 9 bases of the junction unmatched. The CDR3 loop is CASGSAGGGNQETQYF. The CDR3 nucleotides are TGTGCCAGCGGGTCAGCGGGGGGGGGAAACCAAGAGACCCAGTACTTC.

The rearrangement joins TRBV28 to TRBJ2-6; no reliable D call. This CDR3 region has 15 residues. The V gene's germline CDR1 is MDHEN and CDR2 SYDVKM. The V gene lost 9 bases and the J gene lost 1 base, with 13 bases spanning the gap. CDR3 nucleotide sequence: TGTGCCAGTTCTCCTGCGAGGTCTGGGGCCAACGTCCTGACTTTC. It is translated as CASSPARSGANVLTF.

The rearrangement links TRBV10-3 to TRBJ2-3; D remains unclear. The V end was cut by 3 bases, the J end by 1 base, with 8 bases between. Per germline, CDR1 ENHRY and CDR2 SYGVKD. The CDR3 runs 14 residues. The CDR3 sequence is CAISERQRTDTQYF. The CDR3 DNA reads as TGTGCCATCAGTGAAAGGCAGCGCACAGATACGCAGTATTTT.

About this clone: This could be a read error, since a much larger clone is one nucleotide away. The chain links TRBV9 to TRBJ2-1; D gene uncertain. Germline values: CDR1 SGDLS, CDR2 YYNGEE. The CDR3 is made up of 15 amino acids. V was pared by 4 bases and J by 0 bases, with 11 bases between. CDR3 sequence reads: CASSQELSSYNEQFF. The CDR3 DNA reads TGTGCCAGCAGCCAAGAACTCAGCTCCTACAATGAGCAGTTCTTC.

This chain connects TRBV30 to TRBJ1-5; D gene ambiguous. This CDR3 is built from 14 residues. Per germline, CDR1 GTSNPN and CDR2 SVGIG (reference sequence). The V end was cut by 1 base, the J end by 3 bases, with 10 bases between. For the CDR3, the DNA is TGTGCCTGGAGTGGGGGAACCCTCAATCAGCCCCAGCATTTT. Amino acids: CAWSGGTLNQPQHF.

The chain has TRBV6-5 and TRBJ2-7, with 13 bases aligning to TRBD2. The length of the CDR3 is 14 residues. Trimming cost V 8 bases and J 3 bases; bases outside gene matches: 4. CDR1 and CDR2 from the germline V gene are MNHEY and SVGAGI. The CDR3, as DNA: TGTGCCAGCGCCCGGACTAGCGGGGGCTACGAGCAGTACTTC. This sequence encodes CASARTSGGYEQYF.

The gene calls are TRBV5-6 and TRBJ1-1; TRBD1 agrees at 9 bases. CDR1 and CDR2 (germline): SGHDT, YYEEEE. This CDR3 contains 15 residues. Unmatched junction bases numbered 5, after V lost 2 bases and J lost 3 bases. The CDR3 nucleotides read TGTGCCAGCAGCTTACCGGACAGGGGTTACACTGAAGCTTTCTTT. Amino acids: CASSLPDRGYTEAFF.

V and J are TRBV18 and TRBJ1-3; D is ambiguous. Trimming took 2 bases from V and 0 from J, leaving 11 bases between them. There are 16 residues in the CDR3. CDR1 is KGHSH and CDR2 is LQKENI in the germline V gene. CDR3 sequence: CASSPYDGSSGNTIYF. The CDR3, as DNA: TGTGCCAGCTCACCATACGACGGAAGCTCTGGAAACACCATATATTTT.

The chain recombines TRBV28 with TRBJ2-7; 12 nucleotides agree with TRBD2. V gave up 2 bases and J gave up 4 bases; unmatched junction bases: 6. The CDR3 spans 16 residues. CDR1 and CDR2 (germline): MDHEN, SYDVKM. The CDR3 here is CASSLQGLAGKYEQYF. The CDR3 bases are TGTGCCAGCAGTTTACAGGGACTAGCGGGCAAATACGAGCAGTACTTC.

This chain uses TRBV15 with TRBJ2-2; 9 nucleotides match TRBD2. Trimming removed 4 bases from V and 1 base from J; junction bases left unmatched: 4. CDR1 is LNHNV, CDR2 YYDKDF, per germline (reference sequence). The CDR3 has 16 residues. CDR3 sequence (DNA): TGTGCCACCAGCACAGGGACTAGCAGGAACACCGGGGAGCTGTTTTTT. Translation gives CATSTGTSRNTGELFF.

This chain joins TRBV4-2 and TRBJ2-5; D may correspond to TRBD1 or TRBD2 (5 bases each). The CDR3 extends over 15 amino acids. V dropped 1 base and J dropped 2 bases, with 11 bases sitting between them. CDR1 and CDR2 (germline): LGHNA, YNFKEQ. The CDR3, as DNA: TGTGCCAGCAGCCAAGTAGACAGCGGACAAGAGACCCAGTACTTC. Its protein product is CASSQVDSGQETQYF.

This clone showed up just a few times. The CDR3 DNA is TGTGCCAGCATACTAGCGGGACAAGAGACCCAGTACTTC. This codes for CASILAGQETQYF. The V call is TRBV7-9, the J call TRBJ2-5; 10 bases are shared with TRBD2. The V segment lost 7 bases and the J segment 2 bases; nucleotides outside the gene matches: 1. Germline V gene data show CDR1 as SEHNR and CDR2 as FQNEAQ (reference sequence). This CDR3 contains 13 residues.

V and J are TRBV19 and TRBJ2-7, with unresolved D. Germline V gene sequence: CDR1 LNHDA, CDR2 SQIVND (reference sequence). The CDR3 is 12 residues long. Trimming removed 3 bases at V and 3 bases at J, with 6 bases between. Here the CDR3 DNA reads TGTGCCAGTAGTATGTTTAACTACGAGCAGTACTTC. This sequence encodes CASSMFNYEQYF.

The V call is TRBV4-2, the J call TRBJ1-1; 7 bases map to TRBD1. V was clipped by 5 bases and J by 1 base; unmatched bases: 4. The germline V gene encodes CDR1 LGHNA and CDR2 YNFKEQ. This CDR3 is 14 amino acids long. Written as DNA, the CDR3 is TGTGCCAGCAGCTTCAGACAGGGGAACACTGAAGCTTTCTTT. Residues: CASSFRQGNTEAFF.

The rearrangement uses TRBV7-3 and TRBJ2-1; a possible D gene is TRBD1 (5 bases). The CDR3 contains 13 residues. Trimming left V 6 bases short and J 5 bases short, with 11 bases between. The germline V gene encodes CDR1 SGHTA and CDR2 FQGTGA. The CDR3 sequence: CASSRTLNNEQFF. CDR3 bases: TGTGCCAGCAGTAGGACACTGAACAATGAGCAGTTCTTC.

The chain is built from TRBV21-1 and TRBJ2-1; whether TRBD2, the table's D call, matches the DNA was not checked. TRBV21-1 is termed a pseudogene. The CDR3 consists of 17 residues. Here the CDR3 reads CASSKGDRLAGDNEQFF. The CDR3, as DNA: TGTGCCAGCAGCAAAGGGGATAGACTAGCGGGTGACAATGAGCAGTTCTTC.

The genes are TRBV9 and TRBJ2-2; TRBD2 matches at 7 bases. The germline gives CDR1 SGDLS, CDR2 YYNGEE. This CDR3 has 16 amino acids. V trimming: 0 bases; J trimming: 8 bases; junction bases outside the gene matches: 10. CDR3 nucleotides: TGTGCCAGCAGCGTAGTTGCTAGCGGCGGGGTGGGGGAGCTGTTTTTT. Protein product: CASSVVASGGVGELFF.

This chain uses TRBV6-1 with TRBJ2-3; possible D gene TRBD2, 6 bases. CDR1 and CDR2 (germline): MNHNS, SASEGT. CDR3 length equals 15 residues. V lost 0 bases and J lost 6, with 13 bases in between. The CDR3, as DNA: TGTGCCAGCAGTGAAGCCCCTAGTCGGGGGGATACGCAGTATTTT. Its translation is CASSEAPSRGDTQYF.

V gene TRBV19 combines with J gene TRBJ2-2; D possibly uses TRBD1 or TRBD2 (6 bases each). The germline V gene encodes CDR1 LNHDA and CDR2 SQIVND (reference sequence). The CDR3 runs to 15 residues. The V end was cut by 3 bases, the J end by 3 bases, with 11 bases between. The chain's CDR3 is CASSMGGGYTGELFF. The CDR3 DNA reads as TGTGCCAGTAGTATGGGGGGCGGATACACCGGGGAGCTGTTTTTT.

The rearrangement uses TRBV7-2 and TRBJ2-5; no definite D call. V dropped 1 base and J dropped 5 bases, with 11 bases sitting between them. The CDR3 runs 14 residues. The germline V gene has CDR1 SGHTA and CDR2 FQGNSA. This CDR3 reads CASSLVVGWETQYF. The CDR3 nucleotides are TGTGCCAGCAGCTTAGTGGTGGGGTGGGAGACCCAGTACTTC.

A few counts support this clone. CDR3 bases: TGTGCCAGCAGCCCCACAGGTCTGAACACTGAAGCTTTCTTT. It yields the protein CASSPTGLNTEAFF. The chain joins TRBV4-2 to TRBJ1-1; a possible D gene is TRBD1 (5 bases). In germline, CDR1 is LGHNA, CDR2 YNFKEQ. V was cut by 4 bases and J by 0 bases, with 9 bases left in between. The CDR3 runs to 14 residues.

CDR3 nucleotide sequence: TGTGCCAGCAGCCTGGACAGGAGGGAAGCCTACGAGCAGTACTTC. It is translated as CASSLDRREAYEQYF. The chain links TRBV5-4 to TRBJ2-7; TRBD1 is a possible D gene (7 bases). V was pared by 4 bases and J by 2 bases, with 16 bases between. The germline CDR1 and CDR2 sequences are SGHNT and YYREEE (reference sequence). The CDR3 is 15 residues long.

V is TRBV28 and J is TRBJ2-1; 11 nucleotides line up with TRBD2. J gave up 7 bases and V 2 bases, and 10 bases lay outside the gene matches. This CDR3 is built from 17 residues. Germline CDR1 reads MDHEN; CDR2 reads SYDVKM. CDR3 residues: CASSLMAGTSGENEQFF. As DNA, the CDR3 is TGTGCCAGCAGTTTAATGGCCGGGACTAGCGGAGAAAATGAGCAGTTCTTC.

The chain combines TRBV14 with TRBJ2-3; D gene unclear. This CDR3 spans 13 amino acids. The V end was cut by 4 bases, the J end by 2 bases, with 7 bases between. Germline CDR1 is SGHDN and CDR2 is FVKESK. The CDR3 DNA reads TGTGCCAGCAGCCTGAGATACACAGATACGCAGTATTTT. Its protein is CASSLRYTDTQYF.

The chain employs TRBV30 and TRBJ1-1; the match to TRBD1 covers 10 bases. Germline V lookup: CDR1 GTSNPN, CDR2 SVGIG (reference sequence). This CDR3 is 15 amino acids long. V lost 2 bases, J lost 3 bases, and 6 bases stayed unmatched. This CDR3 reads CAWSTRDRGHTEAFF. DNA for the CDR3: TGTGCCTGGAGTACCCGAGACAGGGGGCACACTGAAGCTTTCTTT.

The J gene is TRBJ1-5, the V gene TRBV11-1; no definite D call. Germline CDR1 and CDR2: SGHAT and FQDESV (reference sequence). With 1 base removed from V and 6 bases from J, the gap between germline ends came to 13 bases. This CDR3 region has 15 residues. CDR3 loop: CASSLGTAGGQPQHF. The DNA for the CDR3 is TGTGCCAGCAGCTTAGGAACGGCAGGAGGTCAGCCCCAGCATTTT. The full variable domain, completed using reference TRBV11-1 and TRBJ1-5, is EAEVAQSPRYKITEKSQAVAFWCDPISGHATLYWYRQILGQGPELLVQFQDESVVDDSQLPKDRFSAERLKGVDSTLKIQPAELGDSAMYLCASSLGTAGGQPQHFGDGTRLSIL.

This sequence joins TRBV28 and TRBJ1-3, with 8 bases matching TRBD1. Germline V gene sequence: CDR1 MDHEN, CDR2 SYDVKM. The junction had 8 bases not matched to a gene; V was cut back by 6 bases and J by 7 bases. This CDR3 is 14 amino acids long. For the CDR3, the DNA is TGTGCCAGCAGCCCCCAGGGGGCGCAGAACACCATATATTTT. Its protein product is CASSPQGAQNTIYF.

This chain links TRBV10-3 with TRBJ1-5; D remains unclear. Trimming cost V 0 bases and J 7 bases, with 10 bases left between them. The CDR3 consists of 14 residues. Looked up from germline, CDR1 is ENHRY and CDR2 is SYGVKD. The CDR3 nucleotides read TGTGCCATCAGTGAGTCAGGCGGGGAACAGCCCCAGCATTTT. Its translation is CAISESGGEQPQHF.

This chain connects TRBV7-9 to TRBJ2-7; TRBD1 aligns across 10 bases. V lost 6 bases to trimming and J lost 9 bases; unmatched junction nucleotides: 8. This CDR3 is built from 13 residues. Germline CDR1 reads SEHNR; CDR2 reads FQNEAQ (reference sequence). The CDR3 protein is CASRPGQGGVQYF. CDR3 nucleotides: TGTGCCAGCAGGCCAGGACAGGGGGGCGTGCAGTACTTC.